The 29 T cell receptor beta chains reported below all come from one sample, sequenced in a study of T cells after yellow fever vaccination (dated by TCRdb to the late 2010s). The library was obtained by 5' RACE. The instrument given in TCRdb is Illumina HiSeq 2500. TCRdb itself trimmed the public reads at Q25 with fastp, ran MiXCR and retained productive beta chains. For every CDR3 protein sequence, its rows merge into one entry that carries the most common genes and DNA. The sample table records roughly 85,000 distinct CDR3 sequences; about 14% of these occur just once. Roughly 24% of the sample is taken by the ten largest. The sample's treatment or condition, from its label and the paper: live attenuated yellow fever vaccine strain. Source: CD8+ T cells not binding an NS4B(214-222) dextramer, sorted from PBMCs, taken approximately 22 days after the first yellow fever vaccination. Interpreted using the paper, the cell subset or site label stands for: NS4B epitope dextramer-negative CD8 T cells. Source of these receptors: a man aged 18 to 30 who received the YFV17D yellow fever vaccine.

This clonotype was counted only a few times. The chain employs TRBV7-2 and TRBJ2-5; 10 bases are a match to TRBD2. J gave up 5 bases and V 1 base, and 4 bases lay outside the gene matches. CDR1 SGHTA and CDR2 FQGNSA come from the germline V gene. The CDR3 sequence is 15 residues long. The CDR3 here is CASSLELAGSETQYF. The CDR3 coding sequence is TGTGCCAGCAGCTTAGAACTAGCGGGGTCCGAGACCCAGTACTTC.

The V gene is TRBV12-5, the J gene TRBJ2-1, with TRBD2 matching 7 bases. CDR3 length: 13 residues. Per the germline V gene, CDR1 is LGHNT and CDR2 is FRNRAP. Unmatched junction bases numbered 10, after V lost 6 bases and J lost 11 bases. As DNA, the CDR3 is TGTGCTAGTGGGCGGGGGTCTATGAATAAGCAGTTCTTC. It yields the protein CASGRGSMNKQFF. Full variable domain (missing parts from reference TRBV12-5 and TRBJ2-1): DARVTQTPRHKVTEMGQEVTMRCQPILGHNTVFWYRQTMMQGLELLAYFRNRAPLDDSGMPKDRFSAEMPDATLATLKIQPSEPRDSAVYFCASGRGSMNKQFFGPGTRLTVL.

The chain employs TRBV7-9 and TRBJ1-1; TRBD1 might be the D (5 bases). Deletions cut 7 bases from V and 7 bases from J, with 13 bases between. This CDR3 has 12 residues. In germline, CDR1 is SEHNR, CDR2 FQNEAQ (reference sequence). The CDR3 sequence is CASIQRGIEAFF. The CDR3 DNA follows: TGTGCCAGCATCCAAAGGGGTATTGAAGCTTTCTTT.

The rearrangement links TRBV4-1 to TRBJ1-4, with D possibly being TRBD1 (5 bases). Germline V gene lookup returns CDR1 MGHRA and CDR2 YSYEKL. The CDR3 loop spans 15 amino acids. Trimming pared 3 bases from V and 6 bases from J, leaving 14 bases between. The CDR3 loop is CASSHPGGEDEKLFF. CDR3 in DNA: TGCGCCAGCAGCCACCCGGGAGGGGAGGATGAAAAACTGTTTTTT.

The chain uses TRBV7-9 and TRBJ1-4, with no clear D. Per the germline V gene, CDR1 is SEHNR and CDR2 is FQNEAQ (reference sequence). This CDR3 contains 17 residues. Trimming left V 3 bases short and J 0 bases short, with 14 bases between. In nucleotides, the CDR3 is TGTGCCAGCAGCTTCGATATATACAGTGCAACTAATGAAAAACTGTTTTTT. The encoded protein is CASSFDIYSATNEKLFF.

This clonotype was observed a handful of times. The chain combines TRBV4-3 with TRBJ2-1, with unresolved D. This CDR3 spans 13 amino acids. The V end was cut by 0 bases, the J end by 6 bases, with 6 bases between. Germline loops: CDR1 LGHNA, CDR2 YSLEER. The CDR3 DNA reads TGCGCCAGCAGCCAAGATGTCAGCAATGAGCAGTTCTTC. This translates into CASSQDVSNEQFF.

The CDR3 is CSGSQGPGELFF. The CDR3 coding sequence is TGCAGCGGATCGCAGGGCCCCGGGGAGCTGTTTTTT. The J gene is TRBJ2-2, the V gene TRBV29-1, with TRBD1 as a possible D gene (5 bases). Trimming left V 7 bases short and J 6 bases short, with 12 bases between. Germline CDR1 SQVTM, CDR2 ANQGSEA. This CDR3 comprises 12 residues.

The J gene is TRBJ2-1, the V gene TRBV18; D might be TRBD1 (6 bases). The CDR3 contains 16 residues. Between the trimmed V and J ends, which lost 5 bases and 4 bases, there was a span of 18 bases. In germline, CDR1 is KGHSH, CDR2 LQKENI. For the CDR3, the DNA is TGTGCCAGCTCATCCAACAGGGTCCAACCGTACAATGAGCAGTTCTTC. It yields the protein CASSSNRVQPYNEQFF.

The genes are TRBV2 and TRBJ1-2; D not resolved. CDR1 and CDR2 from the germline V gene are SNHLY and FYNNEI. The CDR3 covers 13 residues. V lost 6 bases, J lost 1 base, and 9 bases lay in between. The CDR3 protein is CASRETINYGYTF. The CDR3 nucleotides are TGTGCCAGCAGGGAGACAATTAACTATGGCTACACCTTC.

This clonotype was seen only a few times. The gene calls are TRBV7-9 and TRBJ2-1; D not resolved. V was trimmed by 6 bases and J by 10 bases, leaving 19 bases between them. CDR3 size: 14 residues. Germline assignment: CDR1 SEHNR and CDR2 FQNEAQ (reference sequence). CDR3 bases: TGTGCCAGCAGTCCCGCCTTAAACCCGTTCGAGCAGTTCTTC. This translates into CASSPALNPFEQFF.

This clonotype was counted a few times. This chain joins TRBV27 and TRBJ2-1; TRBD1 agrees at 7 bases. There are 16 residues in the CDR3. Germline V gives CDR1 MNHEY, CDR2 SMNVEV (reference sequence). Losses at the gene ends were 8 bases for V and 5 bases for J; bases not matched to a gene: 15. The CDR3 here is CASSPTGIKGHNEQFF. In DNA, the CDR3 is TGTGCCAGCTCCCCGACAGGGATCAAGGGTCACAATGAGCAGTTCTTC.

This clonotype came up a few times. This chain links TRBV7-2 with TRBJ2-1; no clear D gene. Germline CDR1 SGHTA, CDR2 FQGNSA. Trimming shortened V by 5 bases and J by 3 bases, and 8 bases separated the two germline ends. This CDR3 spans 13 amino acids. Here the CDR3 DNA reads TGTGCCAGCAGCCGGACGGTCTACAATGAGCAGTTCTTC. This gives the protein CASSRTVYNEQFF.

The J gene is TRBJ1-1, the V gene TRBV28; 9 bases are shared with TRBD1. This CDR3 spans 18 amino acids. Germline CDR1 and CDR2: MDHEN and SYDVKM. V lost 5 bases to trimming and J lost 0 bases; unmatched junction nucleotides: 13. In DNA, the CDR3 is TGTGCCAGCAGTATTAGAACAGGGGGCGTCTTGGTGAACACTGAAGCTTTCTTT. Translating it yields CASSIRTGGVLVNTEAFF.

This chain uses TRBV4-2 with TRBJ1-2; D is uncertain. The CDR3 totals 15 residues. V was shortened by 4 bases and J by 3 bases, with 15 bases between the two germline ends. From germline, CDR1 is LGHNA and CDR2 YNFKEQ. CDR3 sequence: CASSPPGRNHYGYTF. In DNA form, the CDR3 reads TGTGCCAGCAGCCCCCCGGGCCGGAATCACTATGGCTACACCTTC.

This rearrangement joins TRBV7-9 to TRBJ1-1; 7 nucleotides align to TRBD1. Germline V lookup: CDR1 SEHNR, CDR2 FQNEAQ (reference sequence). The CDR3 sequence is 13 residues long. Trimming removed 5 bases from V and 6 bases from J; junction bases left unmatched: 6. In DNA, the CDR3 is TGTGCCAGCAGCCAAATGGGGACAGCTGAAGCTTTCTTT. This encodes CASSQMGTAEAFF.

The chain has TRBV10-3 and TRBJ2-7; D possibly corresponds to TRBD1 (5 bases). Trimming pared 11 bases from V and 4 bases from J, leaving 18 bases between. The CDR3 is 13 amino acids. Germline CDR1 is ENHRY and CDR2 is SYGVKD. CDR3 coding DNA: TGTGCCTCACACCCGGACACTCCTTACGAGCAGTACTTC. This encodes CASHPDTPYEQYF.

The chain uses TRBV6-1 and TRBJ2-7; D might be TRBD1 (5 bases). The CDR3 contains 14 residues. The V gene lost 6 bases and the J gene lost 5 bases, with 17 bases spanning the gap. Germline-derived CDR1 and CDR2 are MNHNS and SASEGT. CDR3 DNA sequence: TGTGCCAGCAGACAGGACCGCTCCAGGCACGAGCAGTACGTC. Its protein product is CASRQDRSRHEQYV.

The chain links TRBV27 to TRBJ2-7; TRBD2 matches at 9 bases. Germline values: CDR1 MNHEY, CDR2 SMNVEV (reference sequence). The length of the CDR3 is 16 residues. The trim removed 7 bases at V and 0 bases at J, leaving 10 bases unmatched. The CDR3 DNA follows: TGTGCCAGCACTCGTCGCCGACTAGCGGACTCCTACGAGCAGTACTTC. It yields the protein CASTRRRLADSYEQYF.

The rearrangement joins TRBV6-6 to TRBJ1-1, with TRBD1 as a possible D gene (6 bases). The CDR3 runs to 13 residues. Germline V gene data show CDR1 as MNHNY and CDR2 as SVGAGI (reference sequence). V was trimmed by 6 bases and J by 8 bases, leaving 16 bases between them. CDR3 in DNA: TGTGCCAGCAGCTCAGCTCCGGGGGCAGAAGCTTTCTTT. Translated, it gives CASSSAPGAEAFF.

CDR3 bases: TGTGCCAGCAGTTTTTCTGGACTAGCGGGGGGGGAGGAGACCCAGTACTTC. This encodes CASSFSGLAGGEETQYF. The V call is TRBV7-9, the J call TRBJ2-5; TRBD2 matches 15 bases. The CDR3 covers 17 residues. Germline V gene lookup returns CDR1 SEHNR and CDR2 FQNEAQ (reference sequence). V lost 6 bases to trimming and J lost 5 bases; unmatched junction nucleotides: 10.

The chain links TRBV5-6 to TRBJ2-2; D gene unclear. The CDR3 runs to 16 residues. V was cut by 0 bases and J by 3 bases, with 12 bases left in between. CDR1 SGHDT and CDR2 YYEEEE come from the germline V gene. The CDR3 loop reads CASSLAEKEYTGELFF. CDR3 DNA sequence: TGTGCCAGCAGCTTGGCCGAAAAGGAATACACCGGGGAGCTGTTTTTT.

This clonotype was seen a handful of times. The rearrangement links TRBV7-9 to TRBJ1-2, with D possibly matching TRBD1 (6 bases). CDR1 and CDR2 from the germline V gene are SEHNR and FQNEAQ (reference sequence). CDR3 length: 16 amino acids. The germline V and J ends were trimmed by 6 bases and 2 bases, with 19 bases remaining between them. The CDR3 reads CASRIPGHPLNYGYTF. The CDR3 DNA reads TGTGCCAGCAGAATACCGGGACACCCTTTAAACTATGGCTACACCTTC.

The chain carries TRBV7-2 and TRBJ1-5; perhaps TRBD1 as D (5 bases). The CDR3 runs 16 residues. The ends were cut back, 1 base at V and 1 base at J, with 11 bases in the middle. Germline assignment: CDR1 SGHTA and CDR2 FQGNSA. CDR3: CASSLVGGGSNQPQHF. In DNA, the CDR3 is TGTGCCAGCAGCTTAGTCGGGGGTGGAAGCAATCAGCCCCAGCATTTT.

The chain joins TRBV27 to TRBJ1-2; 7 bases agree with TRBD1. This CDR3 spans 13 amino acids. Germline values: CDR1 MNHEY, CDR2 SMNVEV (reference sequence). After removal of 2 bases from V and 4 bases from J, the junction contained 1 base not matched to a gene. CDR3 in DNA: TGTGCCAGCAGTTTACGGACAGGCTATGGCTACACCTTC. Its translation is CASSLRTGYGYTF.

This clonotype was seen more than once but under ten times. The V and J genes are TRBV12-3 or TRBV12-4 and TRBJ1-6, with 7 bases identical to TRBD1. V gave up 7 bases and J gave up 4 bases; unmatched junction bases: 4. CDR3 length: 14 residues. This chain's CDR3 is CASNRDRYNSPLHF. The CDR3, as DNA: TGTGCCAGCAACCGGGACAGATATAATTCACCCCTCCACTTT.

The chain is built from TRBV28 and TRBJ2-7; D possibly corresponds to TRBD1 (6 bases). Trimming removed 5 bases from V and 3 bases from J, with 20 bases in between. Germline CDR1 is MDHEN and CDR2 is SYDVKM. The CDR3 covers 16 residues. CDR3 bases: TGTGCCAGCAGTATAAACAGGGATAGGCCGGACTACGAGCAGTACTTC. As protein: CASSINRDRPDYEQYF.

This clonotype came up a few times. The rearrangement uses TRBV4-1 and TRBJ1-2; D call uncertain. Germline loops: CDR1 MGHRA, CDR2 YSYEKL. CDR3 length equals 15 residues. Trimming took 1 base from V and 5 from J, leaving 14 bases between them. The CDR3 reads CASSQGETLRYGYTF. The CDR3 DNA sequence: TGCGCCAGCAGCCAAGGAGAAACACTAAGATATGGCTACACCTTC.

This clonotype has a handful of counts. V gene TRBV4-3 combines with J gene TRBJ2-1; 12 nucleotides line up with TRBD2. The CDR3 totals 17 residues. V trimming: 0 bases; J trimming: 9 bases; junction bases outside the gene matches: 9. Germline lookup yields CDR1 LGHNA and CDR2 YSLEER. The CDR3 bases are TGCGCCAGCAGCCAAGATGGCCCTAGCGGGGGGGCAAGTGAGCAGTTCTTC. Translated: CASSQDGPSGGASEQFF.

The J gene is TRBJ2-3, the V gene TRBV15, with a tentative D call TRBD1 (6 bases). The V gene lost 3 bases and the J gene lost 8 bases, with 12 bases spanning the gap. The CDR3 spans 13 residues. Germline V gene lookup returns CDR1 LNHNV and CDR2 YYDKDF (reference sequence). Here the CDR3 DNA reads TGTGCCACCAGCAGCTTCAGGGGTCGTACGCAGTATTTT. Translating gives CATSSFRGRTQYF.